Following are 18 T cell receptor beta chains from one sample sequenced in a study of cytomegalovirus exposure and HLA in healthy donors. PCR employed 60 Vbeta and 13 Jbeta primers. Sequencing was performed with immunoSEQ multiplex PCR; in TCRdb, only in-frame clones are kept and a portion is missing. The sample has some 150,000 clones; roughly 80% are singletons. The sequenced material came from PBMCs. These receptors were collected from a man aged 35-49 years in good health and CMV-seronegative.

The chain has TRBV29-1 and TRBJ2-2; 7 bases map to TRBD1. Germline trimming cut 6 bases from V and 3 bases from J; bases unmatched to any gene: 13. Per germline, CDR1 SQVTM and CDR2 ANQGSEA. The CDR3 sequence is 16 residues long. CDR3 bases: TGCAGCGTAAGACAGGGCGTGTTTACGGACACCGGGGAGCTGTTTTTT. Amino acids: CSVRQGVFTDTGELFF.

This clone showed up just a few times. The chain recombines TRBV5-6 with TRBJ2-6; 8 nucleotides match TRBD1. This CDR3 comprises 18 residues. With 0 bases clipped from V and 0 bases from J, the junction kept 5 bases outside the gene matches. From germline, CDR1 is SGHDT and CDR2 YYEEEE. The CDR3 region is CASSLGDRRLSGANVLTF. CDR3 sequence (DNA): TGTGCCAGCAGCTTGGGGGACAGGCGCCTCTCTGGGGCCAACGTCCTGACTTTC.

This chain links TRBV4-3 with TRBJ2-5; TRBD1 matches at 10 bases. The CDR3 is made up of 15 amino acids. With 6 bases clipped from V and 0 bases from J, the junction kept 4 bases outside the gene matches. In germline, CDR1 is LGHNA, CDR2 YSLEER. The CDR3 region is CASSPGTGDQETQYF. The CDR3, as DNA: TGCGCCAGCAGTCCAGGGACAGGGGACCAAGAGACCCAGTACTTC.

The V call is TRBV9, the J call TRBJ2-2; TRBD2 is a possible D gene (7 bases). The germline V gene has CDR1 SGDLS and CDR2 YYNGEE. The CDR3 runs 14 residues. Trimming took off 4 bases at V and 7 bases at J, with 14 bases between the two ends. The CDR3 loop reads CASSRSGGHGELFF. The CDR3, as DNA: TGTGCCAGCAGCCGCTCGGGGGGCCACGGGGAGCTGTTTTTT. Using reference TRBV9 and TRBJ2-2 for the parts outside the CDR3, the full variable domain is DSGVTQTPKHLITATGQRVTLRCSPRSGDLSVYWYQQSLDQGLQFLIQYYNGEERAKGNILERFSAQQFPDLHSELNLSSLELGDSALYFCASSRSGGHGELFFGEGSRLTVL.

This sequence joins TRBV5-8 and TRBJ2-3; D not certain. Trimming stripped 4 bases from V and 6 bases from J, with 9 bases between. Germline CDR1 SGHTS, CDR2 YDEGEE. CDR3 length: 12 residues. The CDR3 nucleotides read TGTGCCAGCAGCACAACCTCCGATACGCAGTATTTT. As protein: CASSTTSDTQYF.

This sequence joins TRBV10-3 and TRBJ2-2, with 9 nucleotides matching TRBD1. V was pared by 5 bases and J by 7 bases, with 8 bases of the junction left unmatched. Germline-derived CDR1 and CDR2 are ENHRY and SYGVKD. This CDR3 has 15 residues. The CDR3 is CAISPGQGRGGELFF. As DNA, the CDR3 is TGTGCCATCAGTCCCGGACAGGGGAGAGGCGGGGAGCTGTTTTTT.

Worth noting for this clone: It is unclear where the CDR3 begins or ends on the DNA, so no DNA is shown, and the CDR3 is as TCRdb lists it. The rearrangement links TRBV7-2 to TRBJ1-2; TRBD1, as called in the table, went unchecked against the DNA. The V gene's germline CDR1 is SGHTA and CDR2 FQGNSA. A total of 17 residues make up the CDR3, ends included. The CDR3 loop reads CAGTWDRGSLYRYGCTF.

The V gene is TRBV2, the J gene TRBJ1-1, with 9 bases fitting TRBD1. After removal of 10 bases from V and 0 bases from J, the junction contained 12 bases not matched to a gene. Germline CDR1 and CDR2: SNHLY and FYNNEI. The CDR3 spans 16 residues. CDR3 bases: TGTGCCACCGCTATTTCCCGGGACAGGGTGAACACTGAAGCTTTCTTT. Protein: CATAISRDRVNTEAFF.

This clone was seen a handful of times. V gene TRBV6-5 combines with J gene TRBJ1-2; D ambiguous. In germline, CDR1 is MNHEY, CDR2 SVGAGI. The CDR3 extends over 11 amino acids. The ends were cut back, 4 bases at V and 8 bases at J, with 8 bases in the middle. The CDR3: CASSSSGGYTF. CDR3 in DNA: TGTGCCAGCAGTTCATCGGGGGGCTACACCTTC.

The J gene is TRBJ1-1, the V gene TRBV15; the D is unclear. The CDR3 extends over 14 amino acids. The V gene's germline CDR1 is LNHNV and CDR2 YYDKDF (reference sequence). The germline V and J ends were trimmed by 2 bases and 2 bases, with 9 bases remaining between them. This CDR3 reads CATSRSPQNTEAFF. The CDR3 DNA reads as TGTGCCACCAGCAGATCCCCACAAAACACTGAAGCTTTCTTT.

The chain combines TRBV19 with TRBJ2-6, with 11 bases matching TRBD1. The CDR3 consists of 18 residues. Germline V gives CDR1 LNHDA, CDR2 SQIVND (reference sequence). Unmatched junction bases numbered 11, after V lost 8 bases and J lost 2 bases. The CDR3 sequence: CASQTRDRGVAGANVLTF. Here the CDR3 DNA reads TGTGCCAGTCAAACTCGGGACAGGGGGGTTGCTGGGGCCAACGTCCTGACTTTC. Filled out from reference TRBV19 and TRBJ2-6, the complete variable domain reads DGGITQSPKYLFRKEGQNVTLSCEQNLNHDAMYWYRQDPGQGLRLIYYSQIVNDFQKGDIAEGYSVSREKKESFPLTVTSAQKNPTAFYLCASQTRDRGVAGANVLTFGAGSRLTVL.

The genes are TRBV4-3 and TRBJ2-7, with D tentatively TRBD1 (5 bases). The V and J ends lost 0 bases and 6 bases respectively, with 15 bases between them. This CDR3 contains 15 residues. Germline V gene lookup returns CDR1 LGHNA and CDR2 YSLEER. CDR3 loop: CASSQDRRGLSEQYF. As DNA, the CDR3 is TGCGCCAGCAGCCAAGATCGAAGGGGTTTGAGCGAGCAGTACTTC.

The rearrangement uses TRBV15 and TRBJ2-3; D possibly corresponds to TRBD1 (5 bases). The CDR3 is 16 amino acids. Trimming left V 6 bases short and J 2 bases short, with 18 bases between. The germline V gene has CDR1 LNHNV and CDR2 YYDKDF (reference sequence). The CDR3 sequence is CATSNFGRRATDTQYF. CDR3 bases: TGTGCCACCAGTAATTTTGGACGCAGGGCCACAGATACGCAGTATTTT.

As concerns this clone: This sample includes further DNA sequences coding for the same CDR3. The chain employs TRBV11-2 and TRBJ1-6, with D perhaps matching TRBD1 (5 bases). The germline V and J ends were trimmed by 1 base and 7 bases, with 8 bases remaining between them. CDR3 length equals 14 residues. Germline V gives CDR1 SGHAT, CDR2 FQNNGV. Here the CDR3 reads CASSLGGGNSPLHF. CDR3 bases: TGTGCCAGCAGCTTAGGCGGGGGGAATTCACCCCTCCACTTT.

The rearrangement links TRBV9 to TRBJ2-3; no reliable D call. The V gene's germline CDR1 is SGDLS and CDR2 YYNGEE. This CDR3 spans 13 amino acids. Trimming stripped 0 bases from V and 7 bases from J, with 9 bases between. DNA of the CDR3: TGTGCCAGCAGCGTAGAAGACTCTAATACGCAGTATTTT. Translation gives CASSVEDSNTQYF.

Comment on this clone: This CDR3 is also generated by other DNA sequences in the sample. The rearrangement links TRBV5-1 to TRBJ1-4; unclear D gene. CDR1 is SGHRS, CDR2 YFSETQ, per germline. V was clipped by 0 bases and J by 0 bases, with 6 bases between them. This CDR3 contains 15 residues. CDR3 sequence (DNA): TGCGCCAGCAGCTTGGGGGGAGCAACTAATGAAAAACTGTTTTTT. As protein: CASSLGGATNEKLFF.

The rearrangement joins TRBV2 to TRBJ1-1, with 9 bases that match TRBD1. This CDR3 has 14 residues. J lost 5 bases, V lost 6 bases, and 7 bases had no gene match. Germline V gene sequence: CDR1 SNHLY, CDR2 FYNNEI. The CDR3 nucleotides read TGTGCCAGCAGGCACGACAGGGGGGGGACTGAAGCTTTCTTT. Its translation is CASRHDRGGTEAFF.

This clone was observed a single time. The rearrangement joins TRBV5-1 to TRBJ1-1, with no clear D. Trimming cost V 0 bases and J 1 base, with 10 bases left between them. This CDR3 contains 15 residues. CDR1 and CDR2 from the germline V gene are SGHRS and YFSETQ. The CDR3 DNA reads TGCGCCAGCAGCTTGGAGCCAGCGGGGAACACTGAAGCTTTCTTT. Residues: CASSLEPAGNTEAFF.